One sample yielded the 17 T cell receptor beta chains listed below, sequenced in a study of T cell responses to AZD1222 COVID-19 vaccine. Profiling relied on immunoSEQ multiplex PCR, and the TCRdb table lists in-frame clones only, not all of them. The sample yields around 66,000 clones, 79% seen once. Source: peripheral blood, taken on day 0 of MenACWY control vaccination. The receptors derive from an adult in good health.

The chain combines TRBV6-5 with TRBJ1-6; D is possibly TRBD1 (5 bases). In germline, CDR1 is MNHEY, CDR2 SVGAGI. This CDR3 comprises 16 residues. Between the trimmed V and J ends, which lost 0 bases and 9 bases, there was a span of 15 bases. The CDR3, as DNA: TGTGCCAGCAGTTACTCGGCTGGGGGGATTAGTTCACCCCTCCACTTT. Translation gives CASSYSAGGISSPLHF.

V usage is TRBV14 and J usage is TRBJ1-6; 10 bases map to TRBD1. Germline CDR1 is SGHDN and CDR2 is FVKESK. This CDR3 has 14 amino acids. The J segment lost 9 bases and the V segment lost 6 bases, leaving 5 bases of the junction unmatched. The CDR3 spells CASSTGTGVSPLHF. The DNA for the CDR3 is TGTGCCAGCAGTACCGGGACAGGGGTTTCACCCCTCCACTTT.

This clone was seen a handful of times. The CDR3 region is CSGSTRTGGADGYTF. The CDR3 nucleotides are TGCAGCGGCTCTACCCGAACAGGGGGCGCAGATGGCTACACCTTC. The chain is built from TRBV29-1 and TRBJ1-2; 9 nucleotides agree with TRBD1. Germline CDR1 and CDR2: SQVTM and ANQGSEA. V dropped 7 bases and J dropped 6; count of bases not matched to a gene: 15. The CDR3 totals 15 residues.

The chain employs TRBV19 and TRBJ1-5; 8 bases are a match to TRBD1. With V trimmed by 4 bases and J by 0 bases, 8 bases remained unmatched. The germline V gene has CDR1 LNHDA and CDR2 SQIVND (reference sequence). This CDR3 comprises 17 residues. This chain's CDR3 is CASSRGTGGDSNQPQHF. The CDR3 DNA sequence: TGTGCCAGTAGTAGGGGGACAGGCGGAGATAGCAATCAGCCCCAGCATTTT.

This sequence joins TRBV5-1 and TRBJ1-1; 8 bases match TRBD1. Germline lookup yields CDR1 SGHRS and CDR2 YFSETQ. Trimming removed 1 base from V and 12 bases from J; junction bases left unmatched: 8. CDR3 length equals 13 residues. CDR3 sequence (DNA): TGCGCCAGCAGCTTGCTGAGACAGGGGATGACTTTCTTT. Translation gives CASSLLRQGMTFF.

The DNA of the CDR3 is TGTGCCAGTAGAGCGGACAGGGAGGAAGTAGGCTACACCTTC. This translates into CASRADREEVGYTF. The V call is TRBV19, the J call TRBJ1-2; 8 bases align to TRBD1. In germline, CDR1 is LNHDA, CDR2 SQIVND (reference sequence). CDR3 length equals 14 residues. V lost 6 bases, J lost 8 bases, and 11 bases stayed unmatched. Complete variable domain (other parts from reference TRBV19 and TRBJ1-2): DGGITQSPKYLFRKEGQNVTLSCEQNLNHDAMYWYRQDPGQGLRLIYYSQIVNDFQKGDIAEGYSVSREKKESFPLTVTSAQKNPTAFYLCASRADREEVGYTFGSGTRLTVV.

The gene calls are TRBV28 and TRBJ1-2, with a possible D match to TRBD1 (6 bases). Per germline, CDR1 MDHEN and CDR2 SYDVKM. V lost 5 bases and J lost 6, with 13 bases in between. There are 13 residues in the CDR3. The CDR3 DNA is TGTGCCAGCAGTCCGGGACATTTAAATGGCTACACCTTC. Its protein is CASSPGHLNGYTF.

The chain carries TRBV4-3 and TRBJ1-6; no reliable D call. This CDR3 is 15 amino acids long. Between the trimmed V and J ends, which lost 0 bases and 6 bases, there was a span of 9 bases. CDR1 LGHNA and CDR2 YSLEER come from the germline V gene. Written as DNA, the CDR3 is TGCGCCAGCAGCCAAGATCGAACAACTAATTCACCCCTCCACTTT. It yields the protein CASSQDRTTNSPLHF.

V is TRBV27 and J is TRBJ1-5; the match to TRBD1 covers 10 bases. The CDR3 extends over 15 amino acids. Germline V gene sequence: CDR1 MNHEY, CDR2 SMNVEV (reference sequence). Trimming removed 3 bases from V and 2 bases from J; junction bases left unmatched: 1. CDR3 residues: CASSFGTGGNQPQHF. DNA of the CDR3: TGTGCCAGCAGTTTCGGGACAGGGGGCAATCAGCCCCAGCATTTT.

The chain is built from TRBV7-2 and TRBJ1-2; D perhaps matches TRBD1 (6 bases). The germline gives CDR1 SGHTA, CDR2 FQGNSA. With 5 bases removed from V and 5 bases from J, the gap between germline ends came to 15 bases. This CDR3 region has 14 residues. The CDR3 DNA sequence: TGTGCCAGCAGCCCCAGGGGCGGAATATATGGCTACACCTTC. It codes for CASSPRGGIYGYTF.

The gene calls are TRBV18 and TRBJ2-7, with D possibly being TRBD2 (7 bases). Germline V gives CDR1 KGHSH, CDR2 LQKENI. The ends were cut back, 2 bases at V and 0 bases at J, with 14 bases in the middle. This CDR3 contains 16 residues. The CDR3 nucleotides are TGTGCCAGCTCACCAATTCGGGGAGGGGGCTCCTACGAGCAGTACTTC. The encoded protein is CASSPIRGGGSYEQYF.

The rearrangement joins TRBV28 to TRBJ1-4; D perhaps matches TRBD1 (5 bases). This CDR3 contains 15 residues. V was pared by 4 bases and J by 2 bases, with 11 bases between. Germline V gene sequence: CDR1 MDHEN, CDR2 SYDVKM. The CDR3 region has the DNA TGTGCCAGCAGTTGGGGGGTGGGGACTAATGAAAAACTGTTTTTT. This translates into CASSWGVGTNEKLFF.

The chain joins TRBV27 to TRBJ2-7; TRBD2 agrees at 11 bases. The germline V gene has CDR1 MNHEY and CDR2 SMNVEV (reference sequence). The V and J ends lost 5 bases and 6 bases, in that order; junction bases with no gene match: 15. The CDR3 contains 17 residues. The CDR3 DNA reads TGTGCCAGCAGTCCATTGCCCTCCTTTAGCGGGGGGGTCGAGCAGTACTTC. Translated: CASSPLPSFSGGVEQYF.

The table lists this clone with a count of one. This chain joins TRBV2 and TRBJ1-2; D possibly corresponds to TRBD1 (5 bases). CDR1 is SNHLY and CDR2 is FYNNEI in the germline V gene. The CDR3 runs to 16 residues. Trimming removed 4 bases at V and 0 bases at J, with 15 bases between. For the CDR3, the DNA is TGTGCCAGCAGTGGGGCAGGGATGACGGCTAACTATGGCTACACCTTC. Its protein product is CASSGAGMTANYGYTF.

This clone came up a few times. The rearrangement links TRBV10-3 to TRBJ1-3; D gene uncertain. Germline lookup yields CDR1 ENHRY and CDR2 SYGVKD. The CDR3 spans 14 residues. V was pared by 10 bases and J by 0 bases, with 13 bases between. The CDR3 reads CATAEFTSGNTIYF. The CDR3 nucleotides are TGTGCCACCGCAGAATTTACCTCTGGAAACACCATATATTTT.

The chain has TRBV5-6 and TRBJ1-2; the D is unclear. This CDR3 comprises 15 residues. Germline V gene data show CDR1 as SGHDT and CDR2 as YYEEEE. The V end lost 4 bases, the J end lost 4 bases, and 17 bases lay between the germline ends. DNA for the CDR3: TGTGCCAGCAGCGCACAAGGGCCGGGTTCCTATGGCTACACCTTC. Translated, it gives CASSAQGPGSYGYTF.

The chain is built from TRBV7-2 and TRBJ1-6; D unclear. Trimming shortened V by 1 base and J by 10 bases, and 14 bases separated the two germline ends. The length of the CDR3 is 15 residues. In germline, CDR1 is SGHTA, CDR2 FQGNSA. Written as DNA, the CDR3 is TGTGCCAGCAGCTTAGTCGACTTTGAACGATCACCCCTCCACTTT. Translation: CASSLVDFERSPLHF.